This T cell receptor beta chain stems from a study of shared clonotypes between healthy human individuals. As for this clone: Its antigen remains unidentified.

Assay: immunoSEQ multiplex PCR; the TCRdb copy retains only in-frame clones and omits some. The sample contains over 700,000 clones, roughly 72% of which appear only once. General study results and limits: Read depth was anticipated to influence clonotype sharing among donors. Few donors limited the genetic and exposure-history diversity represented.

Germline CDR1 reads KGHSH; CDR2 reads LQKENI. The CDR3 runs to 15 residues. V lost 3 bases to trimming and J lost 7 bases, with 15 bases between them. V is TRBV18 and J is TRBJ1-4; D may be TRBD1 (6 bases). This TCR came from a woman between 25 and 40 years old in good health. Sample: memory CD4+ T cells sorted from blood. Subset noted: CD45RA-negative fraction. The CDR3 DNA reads TGTGCCAGCTCACCTGGCCGGGGGGCTAGTGAAAAACTGTTTTTT. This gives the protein CASSPGRGASEKLFF. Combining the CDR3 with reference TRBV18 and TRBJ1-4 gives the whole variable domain NAGVMQNPRHLVRRRGQEARLRCSPMKGHSHVYWYRQLPEEGLKFMVYLQKENIIDESGMPKERFSAEFPKEGPSILRIQQVVRGDSAAYFCASSPGRGASEKLFFGSGTQLSVL.